This entry lists 8 T cell receptor beta chains sequenced from one sample in a study of T cells expressing NK-cell markers. TCRdb reanalyzed the 5' RACE reads, giving one entry per CDR3 protein sequence and no DNA. The sample holds 200,000 to 300,000 distinct CDR3 sequences. Sequenced sample: blood T cells: a sorted CD56 or NKG2C T cell subset, CD4+ or CD8+ T cells, or bulk PBMC T cells (not recorded which). These receptors were collected from a man in his late teens or twenties in good health.

The J gene is TRBJ2-1, the V gene TRBV28; the TCRdb D gene call, TRBD2, has no DNA to confirm it. The CDR3 is 17 residues long. Germline assignment: CDR1 MDHEN and CDR2 SYDVKM. The CDR3 region is CASSLGGLGTFRGEQFF.

The chain carries TRBV6-2 or TRBV6-3 and TRBJ1-3; the D call from TCRdb, TRBD1, cannot be confirmed without DNA. This CDR3 has 22 amino acids. The germline V gene encodes CDR1 MNHEY and CDR2 SVGEGT. The CDR3 spells CASTTPLRVGQGGKISGNTIYF.

This sequence joins TRBV5-6 and TRBJ2-4; TCRdb picks TRBD1, but there is no DNA to check that call. This CDR3 region has 15 residues. The V gene's germline CDR1 is SGHDT and CDR2 YYEEEE. CDR3: CASSWTGSPKNIQYF.

This chain uses TRBV19 with TRBJ2-1; the TCRdb call, TRBD2, lacks DNA for checking. The CDR3 runs to 17 residues. Germline CDR1 reads LNHDA; CDR2 reads SQIVND (reference sequence). The CDR3: CASSIVGRGKTYNEQFF.

The CDR3 sequence is CSARFRTGAYEQYF. The genes are TRBV20-1 and TRBJ2-7; TCRdb gives TRBD1 as the D gene, but with no DNA this cannot be confirmed. CDR1 and CDR2 (germline): DFQATT, SNEGSKA (reference sequence). The CDR3 has 14 amino acids.

J is TRBJ1-4 and V is TRBV18. Germline CDR1 KGHSH, CDR2 LQKENI. The CDR3 loop spans 16 amino acids. The CDR3: CASSPFTAATNEKLFF.

V usage is TRBV15 and J usage is TRBJ2-2. The CDR3 consists of 14 residues. From germline, CDR1 is LNHNV and CDR2 YYDKDF (reference sequence). CDR3 sequence: CATSRDLGTGELFF.

V is TRBV20-1 and J is TRBJ2-1; TCRdb reports TRBD2, a call that lacks DNA to check it against. From germline, CDR1 is DFQATT and CDR2 SNEGSKA (reference sequence). The CDR3 sequence is 15 residues long. CDR3 residues: CSARDRERERNEQFF.